This T cell receptor beta chain was profiled in a study of T-cell reconstitution after alpha-beta-depleted transplantation in children. It was with unique molecular identifiers that the TCRbeta library was prepared. MiXCR was run by TCRdb on the PCR reads, yielding one entry per CDR3 protein. The table has 500,000 to 600,000 distinct CDR3 sequences, roughly 27% seen once. Note on this clonotype: The antigen remains undetermined.

Whole-study findings and limits: Surviving recipient T cells and thymic progenitors accounted for the high day-60 TCRbeta diversity observed in some patients. In patients about two months after transplant, alpha-beta T cells reportedly arose from several hundred expanded graft clones. T-cell counts and diversity at one year post-transplant came mainly from newly produced T cells.

V was shortened by 5 bases and J by 6 bases, with 21 bases between the two germline ends. Germline CDR1 and CDR2: MGHRA and YSYEKL. The CDR3 loop spans 16 amino acids. The sequencing used PBMCs, collected before TCRalphabeta/CD19-depleted stem cell transplant. The clonotype originates from a boy under two years old with Wiskott-Aldrich syndrome, due to receive a stem cell transplant. The gene calls are TRBV4-1 and TRBJ2-3, with D possibly TRBD2 on 6 matching bases. This CDR3 reads CASSVSSSDGLDTQYF. CDR3 in DNA: TGCGCCAGCAGCGTCTCTTCTAGCGATGGGTTGGATACGCAGTATTTT.